The 12 T cell receptor beta chains reported below all come from one sample, sequenced in a study of cytomegalovirus exposure and HLA in healthy donors. Both 60 Vbeta primers and 13 Jbeta primers went into the PCR. Assay: immunoSEQ multiplex PCR; the TCRdb copy retains only in-frame clones and omits some. The data hold 200,000 to 250,000 clones, with 75% to 85% observed a single time. Sequencing was performed on PBMCs. These receptor sequences come from a girl between 5 and 17 years old in good health and CMV-seronegative.

J is TRBJ2-6 and V is TRBV28; D is possibly TRBD1 (6 bases). Trimming shortened V by 3 bases and J by 4 bases, and 10 bases separated the two germline ends. CDR1 and CDR2 from the germline V gene are MDHEN and SYDVKM. CDR3 length: 15 residues. CDR3 sequence reads: CASSLGARGANVLTF. The DNA for the CDR3 is TGTGCCAGCAGTTTGGGGGCGCGGGGGGCCAACGTCCTGACTTTC.

The CDR3: CASSSYGGTDTQYF. Here the CDR3 DNA reads TGTGCCAGCAGCTCATACGGGGGGACAGATACGCAGTATTTT. This chain connects TRBV5-6 to TRBJ2-3; 7 bases agree with TRBD2. V shed 3 bases, J shed 3 bases, and the junction held 4 bases outside the gene matches. This CDR3 is built from 14 residues. Germline-derived CDR1 and CDR2 are SGHDT and YYEEEE. Full variable domain (rest looked up from reference TRBV5-6 and TRBJ2-3): DAGVTQSPTHLIKTRGQQVTLRCSPKSGHDTVSWYQQALGQGPQFIFQYYEEEERQRGNFPDRFSGHQFPNYSSELNVNALLLGDSALYLCASSSYGGTDTQYFGPGTRLTVL.

V usage is TRBV30 and J usage is TRBJ2-5; TRBD2 matches 7 bases. This CDR3 comprises 15 residues. Germline assignment: CDR1 GTSNPN and CDR2 SVGIG (reference sequence). The J segment lost 1 base and the V segment lost 5 bases, leaving 10 bases of the junction unmatched. The CDR3 spells CAWGTLAAAQETQYF. For the CDR3, the DNA is TGTGCCTGGGGGACTCTAGCGGCGGCCCAAGAGACCCAGTACTTC. Full variable domain (missing parts from reference TRBV30 and TRBJ2-5): SQTIHQWPATLVQPVGSPLSLECTVEGTSNPNLYWYRQAAGRGLQLLFYSVGIGQISSEVPQNLSASRPQDRQFILSSKKLLLSDSGFYLCAWGTLAAAQETQYFGPGTRLLVL.

The chain has TRBV6-6 and TRBJ1-2; 7 positions agree with TRBD1. The CDR3 has 15 residues. Germline CDR1 MNHNY, CDR2 SVGAGI (reference sequence). V lost 0 bases to trimming and J lost 4 bases; unmatched junction nucleotides: 5. CDR3 in DNA: TGTGCCAGCAGTTACTCGGGGGACAGAAGCTATGGCTACACCTTC. Translated, it gives CASSYSGDRSYGYTF.

This clone was detected a few times. V usage is TRBV27 and J usage is TRBJ1-1, with a weak D call TRBD1 (5 bases). The CDR3 has 16 amino acids. The germline gives CDR1 MNHEY, CDR2 SMNVEV (reference sequence). V lost 2 bases and J lost 1, with 14 bases in between. The CDR3 protein is CASSLRGSPENTEAFF. CDR3 sequence (DNA): TGTGCCAGCAGTTTAAGGGGTTCGCCGGAGAACACTGAAGCTTTCTTT.

This clone was counted a single time. The V and J genes are TRBV15 and TRBJ1-3, with D perhaps TRBD1 (6 bases). The CDR3 has 16 residues. Looked up from germline, CDR1 is LNHNV and CDR2 is YYDKDF (reference sequence). The V end was cut by 0 bases, the J end by 4 bases, with 13 bases between. The CDR3 region is CATSRDPKGGGNTIYF. The CDR3 DNA sequence: TGTGCCACCAGCAGAGATCCCAAGGGGGGGGGAAACACCATATATTTT.

The chain is built from TRBV7-2 and TRBJ1-4, with D possibly matching TRBD1 (5 bases). Trimming removed 5 bases at V and 4 bases at J, with 26 bases between. The CDR3 has 19 residues. CDR1 is SGHTA, CDR2 FQGNSA, per germline. CDR3 sequence (DNA): TGTGCCAGCAGCATACCCCGGGACTTGGGTTTATGGGATAATGAAAAACTGTTTTTT. It encodes CASSIPRDLGLWDNEKLFF.

The CDR3 loop reads CASSSLPRSRQGQYEKLFF. The CDR3 nucleotides are TGTGCCAGCAGTAGTCTGCCTCGATCCAGACAGGGGCAATATGAAAAACTGTTTTTT. The chain couples TRBV28 to TRBJ1-4; 8 positions match TRBD1. Germline V gene sequence: CDR1 MDHEN, CDR2 SYDVKM. The ends lost 5 bases at V and 6 bases at J; junction bases unmatched: 20. The CDR3 has 19 residues.

This chain connects TRBV7-8 to TRBJ2-3; possibly TRBD2 for D (6 bases). The CDR3 has 19 residues. V was cut by 4 bases and J by 2 bases, with 25 bases left in between. Germline assignment: CDR1 SGHVS and CDR2 FQNEAQ. CDR3 in amino acids: CASSSGSGGPKGTTDTQYF. CDR3 sequence (DNA): TGTGCCAGCAGCTCTGGATCCGGGGGACCGAAAGGAACCACAGATACGCAGTATTTT.

The chain uses TRBV7-2 and TRBJ1-2, with D possibly being TRBD1 (6 bases). CDR1 is SGHTA and CDR2 is FQGNSA in the germline V gene. CDR3 length equals 14 residues. V was clipped by 5 bases and J by 2 bases, with 12 bases between them. The CDR3: CASSREGVNYGYTF. CDR3 in DNA: TGTGCCAGCAGCCGGGAGGGGGTAAACTATGGCTACACCTTC.

This clone came up once. The chain has TRBV5-1 and TRBJ2-1; TRBD2 aligns across 12 bases. The CDR3 spans 16 residues. The germline gives CDR1 SGHRS, CDR2 YFSETQ. J gave up 6 bases and V 2 bases, and 6 bases lay outside the gene matches. CDR3 nucleotides: TGCGCCAGCAGCTTCCCCGCACTAGCGGGGGGCAATGAGCAGTTCTTC. It yields the protein CASSFPALAGGNEQFF.

This clone was found once. The DNA of the CDR3 is TGTGCCAGCAGCCAAGATCTTCGGTCGTACGAGCAGTACTTC. Translating gives CASSQDLRSYEQYF. V and J are TRBV4-2 and TRBJ2-7, with D uncertain. V was shortened by 0 bases and J by 4 bases, with 10 bases between the two germline ends. Germline V gene data show CDR1 as LGHNA and CDR2 as YNFKEQ. CDR3 length equals 14 residues.